What follows are 29 T cell receptor beta chains derived from one specimen sequenced in a study of blood T cell repertoires in COVID-19. Profiled with immunoSEQ multiplex PCR; TCRdb holds only in-frame clones, not every one. The sample records 300,000 to 400,000 clones, about nine tenths being singletons. The sample comprised peripheral blood. These receptors all stem from a man aged 25 to 45 with COVID-19, enrolled during active disease.

The V call is TRBV6-6, the J call TRBJ1-5, with TRBD1 matching over 7 bases. The CDR3 contains 14 residues. CDR1 MNHNY and CDR2 SVGAGI come from the germline V gene (reference sequence). V was pared by 4 bases and J by 1 base, with 1 base of the junction left unmatched. The CDR3 DNA follows: TGTGCCAGCAGTTCGGGACAGAGCAATCAGCCCCAGCATTTT. Translation: CASSSGQSNQPQHF.

CDR3 nucleotide sequence: TGTGCCAGCAGCTTAACCCGGGACAGGGTCCACACCGGGGAGCTGTTTTTT. It is translated as CASSLTRDRVHTGELFF. The chain carries TRBV7-3 and TRBJ2-2; 9 nucleotides agree with TRBD1. CDR3 size: 17 residues. CDR1 is SGHTA and CDR2 is FQGTGA in the germline V gene. The J segment lost 3 bases and the V segment lost 0 bases, leaving 5 bases of the junction unmatched.

V and J are TRBV24-1 and TRBJ2-3; TRBD2 matches 11 bases. The trim removed 3 bases at V and 4 bases at J, leaving 5 bases unmatched. The CDR3 totals 16 residues. Looked up from germline, CDR1 is KGHDR and CDR2 is SFDVKD. The CDR3 loop is CATSDPGTSGSDTQYF. Here the CDR3 DNA reads TGTGCCACCAGTGATCCCGGGACTAGCGGTTCAGATACGCAGTATTTT.

The V call is TRBV6-5, the J call TRBJ2-7; possible D gene TRBD1, 6 bases. The CDR3 has 14 residues. The V gene's germline CDR1 is MNHEY and CDR2 SVGAGI. Between the trimmed V and J ends, which lost 2 bases and 5 bases, there was a span of 13 bases. The CDR3 is CASSYVGGLHEQYF. The CDR3 nucleotides read TGTGCCAGCAGTTACGTTGGGGGCCTCCACGAGCAGTACTTC.

This chain connects TRBV28 to TRBJ2-3; the match to TRBD2 covers 9 bases. The germline V gene encodes CDR1 MDHEN and CDR2 SYDVKM. This CDR3 is 18 amino acids long. V shed 3 bases and J 1 base; nucleotides not matched to a gene: 11. The DNA for the CDR3 is TGTGCCAGCAGTTTGGATTTGGGAGTAGCGGGAGGCACAGATACGCAGTATTTT. This gives the protein CASSLDLGVAGGTDTQYF.

This chain links TRBV6-5 with TRBJ2-1; no firm D call. With 2 bases removed from V and 0 bases from J, the gap between germline ends came to 8 bases. The germline V gene encodes CDR1 MNHEY and CDR2 SVGAGI. This CDR3 contains 15 residues. As DNA, the CDR3 is TGTGCCAGCAGTTACCTAGGTTCCTCCTACAATGAGCAGTTCTTC. Translation: CASSYLGSSYNEQFF.

The CDR3 region has the DNA TGTGCCAGCAGCTTATCCGGGATACAAGAGACCCAGTACTTC. Its protein is CASSLSGIQETQYF. This chain connects TRBV7-2 to TRBJ2-5; D perhaps matches TRBD2 (5 bases). The CDR3 length is 14 residues. Per germline, CDR1 SGHTA and CDR2 FQGNSA. V was cut by 2 bases and J by 2 bases, with 9 bases left in between. Drawing the rest from reference TRBV7-2 and TRBJ2-5, the complete variable domain is GAGVSQSPSNKVTEKGKDVELRCDPISGHTALYWYRQSLGQGLEFLIYFQGNSAPDKSGLPSDRFSAERTGGSVSTLTIQRTQQEDSAVYLCASSLSGIQETQYFGPGTRLLVL.

The genes are TRBV6-5 and TRBJ1-1, with a weak D call TRBD1 (5 bases). The CDR3 has 15 residues. The germline CDR1 and CDR2 sequences are MNHEY and SVGAGI. Deletions cut 6 bases from V and 1 base from J, with 15 bases between. The CDR3 loop is CASSFQGMGNTEAFF. In DNA, the CDR3 is TGTGCCAGCAGCTTTCAGGGAATGGGGAACACTGAAGCTTTCTTT.

The gene calls are TRBV7-9 and TRBJ2-5, with 8 bases lining up with TRBD2. Germline V CDR1 and CDR2: SEHNR, FQNEAQ (reference sequence). The V segment lost 2 bases and the J segment 6 bases; nucleotides outside the gene matches: 8. The CDR3 extends over 15 amino acids. In DNA, the CDR3 is TGTGCCAGCAGCTTACGTGGTAGCGGGGATCAGACCCAGTACTTC. Protein: CASSLRGSGDQTQYF.

The chain uses TRBV5-5 and TRBJ2-5; 11 nucleotides line up with TRBD1. Germline assignment: CDR1 SGHKS and CDR2 YYEKEE (reference sequence). There are 15 residues in the CDR3. J gave up 4 bases and V 0 bases, and 2 bases lay outside the gene matches. The DNA of the CDR3 is TGTGCCAGCAGCTTGGAGGACAGGGGGCTAGAGACCCAGTACTTC. This translates into CASSLEDRGLETQYF.

The gene calls are TRBV27 and TRBJ1-1, with D uncertain. CDR1 and CDR2 (germline): MNHEY, SMNVEV (reference sequence). V was shortened by 10 bases and J by 5 bases, with 14 bases between the two germline ends. The CDR3 covers 12 residues. CDR3 nucleotides: TGTGCCACTCACGGGAGAGAAACTGAAGCTTTCTTT. The encoded protein is CATHGRETEAFF.

V is TRBV7-9 and J is TRBJ2-7; 8 nucleotides line up with TRBD2. Germline CDR1 and CDR2: SEHNR and FQNEAQ (reference sequence). J lost 6 bases, V lost 5 bases, and 3 bases had no gene match. This CDR3 spans 12 amino acids. CDR3 nucleotides: TGTGCCAGCAGCCGGGGGGGTTCCGAGCAGTACTTC. Protein: CASSRGGSEQYF.

Ten or more counts support this clone. Here the CDR3 reads CASSLFPVAYEQYF. The CDR3 DNA sequence: TGTGCCAGCAGCTTATTTCCGGTCGCCTACGAGCAGTACTTC. The genes are TRBV7-9 and TRBJ2-7; unclear D gene. The germline V gene encodes CDR1 SEHNR and CDR2 FQNEAQ (reference sequence). This CDR3 spans 14 amino acids. V lost 2 bases to trimming and J lost 2 bases, with 10 bases between them.

This chain connects TRBV27 to TRBJ2-5, with 7 bases fitting TRBD1. V lost 0 bases and J lost 7; bases outside the gene matches: 14. Germline CDR1 reads MNHEY; CDR2 reads SMNVEV (reference sequence). This CDR3 region has 17 residues. The chain's CDR3 is CASSLSRPTTGTATQYF. DNA for the CDR3: TGTGCCAGCAGTTTATCACGTCCGACGACAGGGACGGCGACCCAGTACTTC.

CDR3 bases: TGCGCCAGCAGCCAAGGGGTTCTCGGGTTTCGGATCACAGATACGCAGTATTTT. It is translated as CASSQGVLGFRITDTQYF. This chain uses TRBV4-3 with TRBJ2-3, with D uncertain. The CDR3 is made up of 18 amino acids. CDR1 is LGHNA, CDR2 YSLEER, per germline. V was clipped by 1 base and J by 2 bases, with 19 bases between them.

This clone was recorded once. The genes are TRBV28 and TRBJ2-2; 16 nucleotides line up with TRBD2. The CDR3 is 19 amino acids. V lost 2 bases, J lost 0 bases, and 3 bases stayed unmatched. Germline lookup yields CDR1 MDHEN and CDR2 SYDVKM. The CDR3 coding sequence is TGTGCCAGCAGTTTAGTGGGACTAGCGGGAGGGCCGAACACCGGGGAGCTGTTTTTT. Residues: CASSLVGLAGGPNTGELFF.

V and J are TRBV5-5 and TRBJ2-1; D not resolved. CDR1 is SGHKS, CDR2 YYEKEE, per germline (reference sequence). The CDR3 has 15 amino acids. Between the trimmed V and J ends, which lost 1 base and 2 bases, there was a span of 10 bases. CDR3 in amino acids: CASSLFSDTYNEQFF. CDR3 sequence (DNA): TGTGCCAGCAGCTTGTTTTCAGATACCTACAATGAGCAGTTCTTC.

This clone was detected once. The chain links TRBV7-9 to TRBJ2-7; TRBD2 agrees at 12 bases. Germline CDR1 SEHNR, CDR2 FQNEAQ (reference sequence). After removal of 5 bases from V and 5 bases from J, the junction contained 7 bases not matched to a gene. The CDR3 has 15 amino acids. The CDR3 here is CASSPTSGRSDEQYF. The CDR3 bases are TGTGCCAGCAGCCCCACTAGCGGGAGGTCTGACGAGCAGTACTTC.

This rearrangement joins TRBV5-1 to TRBJ1-5; D not certain. Per the germline V gene, CDR1 is SGHRS and CDR2 is YFSETQ. Trimming removed 0 bases at V and 3 bases at J, with 10 bases between. CDR3 length: 15 amino acids. CDR3 protein: CASSLDEGNNQPQHF. CDR3 DNA: TGCGCCAGCAGCTTGGATGAGGGCAACAATCAGCCCCAGCATTTT.

This chain connects TRBV9 to TRBJ2-1, with TRBD2 matching over 12 bases. Germline trimming cut 4 bases from V and 5 bases from J; bases unmatched to any gene: 13. CDR3 length equals 18 residues. Per germline, CDR1 SGDLS and CDR2 YYNGEE. CDR3 region: CASSPVGSSGRVNNEQFF. The CDR3 bases are TGTGCCAGCAGCCCGGTAGGTTCTAGCGGGAGGGTGAACAATGAGCAGTTCTTC.

The chain recombines TRBV9 with TRBJ1-2; D ambiguous. The germline gives CDR1 SGDLS, CDR2 YYNGEE. V lost 2 bases and J lost 6, with 20 bases in between. The length of the CDR3 is 16 residues. The CDR3 here is CASSVMEGGYGHGYTF. As DNA, the CDR3 is TGTGCCAGCAGCGTCATGGAGGGTGGGTATGGCCATGGCTACACCTTC.

The V gene is TRBV27, the J gene TRBJ2-7; tentative D call: TRBD2 (6 bases). Germline V gives CDR1 MNHEY, CDR2 SMNVEV (reference sequence). V was cut by 1 base and J by 7 bases, with 20 bases left in between. The CDR3 has 16 residues. In DNA, the CDR3 is TGTGCCAGCAGTTTATTGACGGGGGTAAAAGTCGGGGAGCAGTACTTC. Translated: CASSLLTGVKVGEQYF.

The V call is TRBV19, the J call TRBJ2-7; tentative D call: TRBD1 (5 bases). The CDR3 is made up of 12 amino acids. CDR1 and CDR2 from the germline V gene are LNHDA and SQIVND (reference sequence). Trimming stripped 5 bases from V and 5 bases from J, with 10 bases between. The CDR3 here is CASSVAGNEQYF. The DNA of the CDR3 is TGTGCCAGTAGTGTCGCAGGGAACGAGCAGTACTTC.

The V call is TRBV15, the J call TRBJ2-7, with 8 bases lining up with TRBD2. Germline-derived CDR1 and CDR2 are LNHNV and YYDKDF (reference sequence). V lost 3 bases, J lost 1 base, and 2 bases stayed unmatched. CDR3 size: 14 residues. The CDR3 coding sequence is TGTGCCACCAGCAGTACTAGCGGATCCTACGAGCAGTACTTC. This encodes CATSSTSGSYEQYF.

The CDR3 sequence is CASSFHRQGDQPQHF. DNA of the CDR3: TGTGCCAGCAGTTTCCACCGACAGGGTGATCAGCCCCAGCATTTT. The V gene is TRBV6-2 or TRBV6-3, the J gene TRBJ1-5; 7 bases line up with TRBD1. The J segment lost 5 bases and the V segment lost 4 bases, leaving 8 bases of the junction unmatched. Germline lookup yields CDR1 MNHEY and CDR2 SVGEGT. This CDR3 is built from 15 residues.

The CDR3 spells CASSESGSFNEQFF. For the CDR3, the DNA is TGTGCCAGCAGTGAAAGCGGGAGTTTTAATGAGCAGTTCTTC. V usage is TRBV25-1 and J usage is TRBJ2-1; 8 bases are shared with TRBD2. The germline V gene has CDR1 MGHDK and CDR2 SYGVNS. J was trimmed by 7 bases and V by 2 bases; bases with no gene match: 4. The CDR3 consists of 14 residues. Complete variable domain (other parts from reference TRBV25-1 and TRBJ2-1): EADIYQTPRYLVIGTGKKITLECSQTMGHDKMYWYQQDPGMELHLIHYSYGVNSTEKGDLSSESTVSRIRTEHFPLTLESARPSHTSQYLCASSESGSFNEQFFGPGTRLTVL.

This clone has a single count. This chain links TRBV29-1 with TRBJ1-2, with a possible D match to TRBD1 (5 bases). The CDR3 contains 13 residues. Germline V lookup: CDR1 SQVTM, CDR2 ANQGSEA. V dropped 3 bases and J dropped 3 bases, with 11 bases sitting between them. This CDR3 reads CSVDSGYYYGYTF. CDR3 coding DNA: TGCAGCGTTGATTCAGGGTACTACTATGGCTACACCTTC.

In DNA form, the CDR3 reads TGTGCCAGCAGTGAAGGGGGGGGGCGGCCCCAGCATTTT. This gives the protein CASSEGGGRPQHF. This chain links TRBV6-1 with TRBJ1-5; tentatively, D is TRBD1 (6 bases). The germline V and J ends were trimmed by 1 base and 9 bases, with 10 bases remaining between them. Germline V gene lookup returns CDR1 MNHNS and CDR2 SASEGT. The CDR3 totals 13 residues.

The gene calls are TRBV24-1 and TRBJ2-3, with D possibly TRBD2 on 7 matching bases. Germline V gives CDR1 KGHDR, CDR2 SFDVKD. Trimming stripped 3 bases from V and 3 bases from J, with 15 bases between. The CDR3 sequence is 16 residues long. Here the CDR3 reads CATSDPRGRGTDTQYF. DNA of the CDR3: TGTGCCACCAGTGATCCCCGGGGGCGGGGGACAGATACGCAGTATTTT.